Only a few counts were recorded for the clone carrying this TCR beta chain. Its target is not known. The junction and the germline gene differ at one end; a read error may be behind it. The entry originates in a study of identical twins. Germline values: CDR1 SSHAT, CDR2 FNYEAQ (reference sequence). The CDR3 contains 16 residues. Everyone who donated was a healthy Caucasian. Study-wide results and caveats: Out-of-frame beta sequences exhibited a weaker degree of excess twin sharing. Monozygotic twins shared more out-of-frame TCR alpha than recombination models predicted.

TCRdb independently ran MiXCR on the 5' RACE reads; one entry per CDR3 protein. The sample has about 480,000 distinct CDR3 sequences, approximately 15% seen once; the top ten hold about 0.52%. These data were also filed under a second study, of yellow fever vaccine responses in identical twins. That source adds: Vaccine-induced T cell responses in twins were reportedly observed to appear partly convergent, partly personalized.

The TCR originated in a young woman in good health. The chain recombines TRBV7-7 with TRBJ2-3, with D tentatively TRBD1 (5 bases). Sequencing was performed on CD4+ T cells sorted from blood. The CDR3: CASSLGVGREGDTQYF. The DNA of the CDR3 is TGTGCTAGCAGCCTAGGAGTGGGCAGGGAAGGAGATACGCAGTATTTT.